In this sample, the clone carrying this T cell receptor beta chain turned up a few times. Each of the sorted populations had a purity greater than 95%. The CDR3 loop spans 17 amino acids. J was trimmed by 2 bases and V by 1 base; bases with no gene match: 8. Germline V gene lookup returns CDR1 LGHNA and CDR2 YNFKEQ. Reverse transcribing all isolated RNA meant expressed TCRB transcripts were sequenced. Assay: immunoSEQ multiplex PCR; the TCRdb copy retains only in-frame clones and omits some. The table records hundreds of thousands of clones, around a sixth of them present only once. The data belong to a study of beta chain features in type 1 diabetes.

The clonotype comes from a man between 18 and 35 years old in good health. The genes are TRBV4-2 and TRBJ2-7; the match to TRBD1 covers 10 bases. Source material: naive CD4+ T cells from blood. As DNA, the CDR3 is TGTGCCAGCAGCCAAGTGGGCGGCGACAGGGGGCCCTACGAGCAGTACTTC. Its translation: CASSQVGGDRGPYEQYF.